This entry concerns a single TCR beta chain. The assay was immunoSEQ multiplex PCR, and TCRdb's table has in-frame clones only and misses some. Seen here are about 300,000 clones, more than 70% observed once, and the top ten hold 1.6%. The data originate from a study of blood T cell repertoires in COVID-19. This clonotype was sampled from a woman aged 45-59 years with acute or convalescent COVID-19. Specimen: peripheral blood.

CDR3 sequence reads: CASSQDFRSGETQYF. The CDR3 DNA is TGTGCCAGCAGCCAAGATTTTAGGTCCGGGGAGACCCAGTACTTC. V usage is TRBV4-2 and J usage is TRBJ2-5; D is ambiguous. The germline V and J ends were trimmed by 0 bases and 5 bases, with 13 bases remaining between them. The CDR3 is 15 residues long. Germline-derived CDR1 and CDR2 are LGHNA and YNFKEQ.